This T cell receptor (beta chain) stems from a study of blood T cells in healthy people across ages. Study-wide background: Every two T cells gave about one barcoded beta molecule via template switching.

The length of the CDR3 is 17 residues. Healthy Caucasian individuals from Russia aged about 6 to 90 were enrolled as donors. A second PCR of about 6 to 11 cycles used a sample-barcoded 5' primer and a J-beta primer mix. TCRdb redid the calling of the 5' RACE reads with MiXCR, one entry per CDR3 protein. Here the sample spans roughly 500,000 distinct CDR3 sequences, 25% to 30% being singletons. This TCR was sampled from a woman in her 70s in good health. The material sequenced was blood. The chain carries TRBV21-1 and TRBJ2-3; the table calls TRBD2, which could not be checked here. TRBV21-1 is reported as a pseudogene. The CDR3: CASSKEVAGPFGDTQYF. For the CDR3, the DNA is TGTGCCAGCAGCAAAGAGGTCGCGGGGCCCTTCGGGGATACGCAGTATTTT.